The T cell receptor beta chain described here comes from a study of CD8 T cells in Susac syndrome. Germline V gene lookup returns CDR1 SGHTA and CDR2 FQGNSA. This CDR3 contains 16 residues. Trimming at V came to 5 bases and at J to 4 bases, leaving 6 bases not matched to a gene. With random hexamers, reverse transcription was performed on 0.5 to 1 ug of RNA. From the immunoSEQ multiplex PCR reads, TCRdb called clonotypes with MiXCR, one entry per CDR3 protein. This table holds 300,000 to 350,000 distinct CDR3 sequences, about 91% found once. Sequencing of TCR beta was performed on blood CD8+ and CD4+ T cells.

The chain has TRBV7-2 and TRBJ2-6; 9 nucleotides match TRBD1. This TCR was recovered from a human donor with multiple sclerosis. The specimen was CD4+ T cells from PBMCs. The CDR3 loop is CASSLQGAWGANVLTF. The CDR3, as DNA: TGTGCCAGCAGCCTACAGGGGGCCTGGGGGGCCAACGTCCTGACTTTC.